A selection of T cell receptor beta chains follows, all from one sample in a study of response to subunit inactivated influenza vaccine. TCRdb re-called the RT-PCR reads with MiXCR, one entry per CDR3 protein. The sample records 400,000 to 650,000 distinct CDR3 sequences, 6.5% to 8% being singletons. Sample: PBMCs from blood, taken 23 to 25 months after vaccination. Every receptor here comes from a man between 50 and 75 years old who received an inactivated influenza vaccine. The CDR3 runs from the conserved cysteine through the conserved F or W. A D gene is named only where the DNA matches it firmly. Clone size appears in some rows only: once, few, many, or a class for an expanded clone.

many,TRBV6-8,.,TRBJ2-4,TGTGCCAGCAGGTGGGTTACAGAAGAAGTGCGGGGCATTCAGTACTTC,CASRWVTEEVRGIQYF
many,TRBV29-1,.,TRBJ2-7,TGCAGCGTTGTGCTGGGCTCCTACGAGCAGTACTTC,CSVVLGSYEQYF
.,TRBV12-3/TRBV12-4,TRBD1,TRBJ2-3,TGTGCCAGCAGCCATGACAGGGGGTCAGATACGCAGTATTTT,CASSHDRGSDTQYF
few,TRBV28,.,TRBJ2-7,TGTGCCAGCAATTTGGAGGGGGGGACATACGAGCAGTACTTC,CASNLEGGTYEQYF
.,TRBV29-1,.,TRBJ1-2,TGCAGCGTTGAGTCGGTGCCCTATGGCTACACCTTC,CSVESVPYGYTF
few,TRBV6-6,.,TRBJ1-6,TGTGCCACTGAACAGGAGTACAATTCACCCCTCCACTTT,CATEQEYNSPLHF
.,TRBV12-3/TRBV12-4,TRBD2,TRBJ2-1,TGTGCCAGCAGCTTACTACTAGCGGGAGAGAGGTTCTTC,CASSLLLAGERFF
.,TRBV10-3,TRBD2,TRBJ2-3,TGTGCCATCAGTGCGGGCGGGAGGTACACAGATACGCAGTATTTT,CAISAGGRYTDTQYF
many,TRBV4-2,TRBD2,TRBJ2-2,TGTGCCAGCAGCCCATCGTTTAGCGGGACGAACACCGGGGAGCTGTTTTTT,CASSPSFSGTNTGELFF
.,TRBV7-9,TRBD1,TRBJ1-1,TGTGCCAGCAGCTTAGCCGGAGGGGGCGCGGGAGAAGCTTTCTTT,CASSLAGGGAGEAFF
few,TRBV29-1,.,TRBJ2-5,TGCAGCGTTGAAGGGTCCTCGGGTGGAGGTCTATCCGCCCAGTACTTC,CSVEGSSGGGLSAQYF
.,TRBV5-1,.,TRBJ2-2,TGCGCCAGCAGCTTGGATCAGGGAGGCACCGGGGAGCTGTTTTTT,CASSLDQGGTGELFF
many,TRBV10-3,.,TRBJ1-4,TGTGCCATCAGCAAACAAGCAGGGACTAATGAAAAACTGTTTTTT,CAISKQAGTNEKLFF
many,TRBV5-1,.,TRBJ1-1,TGCGCCAGCAGCTTAGCGACAGGACTCATGAACACTGAAGCTTTCTTT,CASSLATGLMNTEAFF
many,TRBV7-8,.,TRBJ2-7,TGTGCCAGCAGCATAACCGGACATTACGAGCAGTACTTC,CASSITGHYEQYF
few,TRBV27,.,TRBJ1-5,TGTGCCAGCAGTCAAGGGGTAGTTAGCAATCAGCCCCAGCATTTT,CASSQGVVSNQPQHF
.,TRBV29-1,.,TRBJ2-7,TGCAGCGTTGTCTATCAGGGTTACGAGCAGTACTTC,CSVVYQGYEQYF
.,TRBV18,TRBD2,TRBJ2-2,TGTGCCAGCTCACCACCGATGGGCCAGCGGGAGAATGGCGGGGAGCTGTTTTTT,CASSPPMGQRENGGELFF
few,TRBV5-4,TRBD2,TRBJ2-7,TGTGCCAGCAGCTTGGGGGCTAGCGGGGGGTCCCTTATGTCCTACGAGCAGTACTTC,CASSLGASGGSLMSYEQYF
many,TRBV12-3/TRBV12-4,TRBD2,TRBJ2-5,TGTGCCAGCAGCCTTGGGACTAAAGAGACCCAGTACTTC,CASSLGTKETQYF
many,TRBV14,.,TRBJ1-1,TGTGCCAGCAGCCCTTCTATGAACACTGAAGCTTTCTTT,CASSPSMNTEAFF
few,TRBV13,.,TRBJ1-1,TGTGCCAGCAGCTTAGGCAGGTCCCCGGTTTATTTT,CASSLGRSPVYF
.,TRBV5-1,.,TRBJ2-7,TGCGCCAGCAGATCCCTCCGGGACTTTAACTACGATCAGTACTTC,CASRSLRDFNYDQYF
few,TRBV20-1,.,TRBJ2-3,TGCAGTGCCCCTTCCGCTGGGGAGGGCACAGATACGCAGTATTTT,CSAPSAGEGTDTQYF
.,TRBV6-5,.,TRBJ1-5,TGTGCCAGCAGTTATGTTCGAGGGAGCAATCAGCCCCAGCATTTT,CASSYVRGSNQPQHF